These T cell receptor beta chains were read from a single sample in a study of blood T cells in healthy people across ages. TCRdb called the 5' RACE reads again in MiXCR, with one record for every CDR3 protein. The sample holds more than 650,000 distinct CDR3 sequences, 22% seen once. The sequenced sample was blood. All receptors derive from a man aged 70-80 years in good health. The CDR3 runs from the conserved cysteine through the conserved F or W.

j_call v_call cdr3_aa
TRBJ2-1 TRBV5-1 CASSLEAAHNEQFF
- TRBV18 CASSPDRGVRHEQYF
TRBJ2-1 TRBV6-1 CASTGMYNEQFF
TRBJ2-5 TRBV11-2 CASSPTPGADEQYF
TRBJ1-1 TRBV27 CASRRDRGVTEAFF
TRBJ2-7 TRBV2 CASRQGVVSSYEQYF
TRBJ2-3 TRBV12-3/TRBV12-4 CASSWDSSGGLDTQYF
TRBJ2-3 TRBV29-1 CSVGLAGGSTDTQYF
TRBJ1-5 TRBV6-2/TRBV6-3 CASSYLGAGNQPQHF
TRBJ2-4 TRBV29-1 CSVPKCSVQRENIQYF
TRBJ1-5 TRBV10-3 CAISESVGAQHF
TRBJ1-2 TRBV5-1 CASSLVDGQDGCTF
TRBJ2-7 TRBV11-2 CASSLGNPPIYEQYF
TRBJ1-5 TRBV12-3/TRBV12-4 CASSLLGQPQHF
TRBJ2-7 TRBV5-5 CASSLGSRTVSYEQYF
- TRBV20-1 CSVLGQNLYEQYF
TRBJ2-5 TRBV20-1 CSASANQGWGETQYF
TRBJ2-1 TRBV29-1 CNARPSGGACYNEQFF
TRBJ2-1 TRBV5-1 CASSTKDRQYNEQFF
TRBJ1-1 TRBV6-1 CASSEVKNTEAFF
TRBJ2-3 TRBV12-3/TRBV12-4 CASTPTPRADTQYF
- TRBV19 CASSIRGQVGEQYF
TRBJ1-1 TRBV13 CASSVTGGVRPEAFF
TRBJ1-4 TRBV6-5 CASSLPRGKLFF
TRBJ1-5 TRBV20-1 CSASTAVVSQPQHF
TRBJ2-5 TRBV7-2 CASSLVPAGGQETQYF
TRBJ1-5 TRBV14 CASSQRQSISNQPQHF
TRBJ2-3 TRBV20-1 CSATVRTDTQYF
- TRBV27 CASGISPGTGNNEQFF
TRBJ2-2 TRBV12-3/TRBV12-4 CASSLGTRANTGELFF
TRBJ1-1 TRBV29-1 CSVVRYGNTEAFF
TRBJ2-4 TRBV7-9 CASSLDLSKNIQYF